This T cell receptor beta chain comes out of a study of graft-versus-host responses after intestinal transplantation. This CDR3 spans 14 amino acids. The junction had 4 bases not matched to a gene; V was cut back by 5 bases and J by 4 bases. The germline V gene encodes CDR1 SGHTA and CDR2 FQGNSA. This clone was detected once. Antigen: not known. Clones were read by immunoSEQ multiplex PCR, and TCRdb kept only the in-frame ones, dropping some. In the table there are 80,000 to 85,000 clones, 75% to 95% of which are singletons. The specimen comprised unstimulated CD4+ T cells sorted from spleen or lymph node cells, sampled before intestinal transplant. This sequence originates from a human donor who received an intestinal transplant. This chain connects TRBV7-2 to TRBJ2-7; 11 bases agree with TRBD1. The CDR3 spells CASSRDRGRYEQYF. The DNA of the CDR3 is TGTGCCAGCAGCCGGGACAGGGGGAGGTACGAGCAGTACTTC.